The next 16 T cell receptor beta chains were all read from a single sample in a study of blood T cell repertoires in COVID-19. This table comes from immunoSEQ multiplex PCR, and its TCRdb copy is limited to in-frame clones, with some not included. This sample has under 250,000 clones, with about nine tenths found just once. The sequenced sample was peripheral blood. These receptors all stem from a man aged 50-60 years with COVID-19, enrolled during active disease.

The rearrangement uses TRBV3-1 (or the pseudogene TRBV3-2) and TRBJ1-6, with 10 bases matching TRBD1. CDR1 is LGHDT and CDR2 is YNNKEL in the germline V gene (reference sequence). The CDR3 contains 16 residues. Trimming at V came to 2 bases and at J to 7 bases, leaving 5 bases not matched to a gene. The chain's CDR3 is CASSQWTGGSNSPLHF. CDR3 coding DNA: TGTGCCAGCAGCCAATGGACAGGGGGAAGCAATTCACCCCTCCACTTT.

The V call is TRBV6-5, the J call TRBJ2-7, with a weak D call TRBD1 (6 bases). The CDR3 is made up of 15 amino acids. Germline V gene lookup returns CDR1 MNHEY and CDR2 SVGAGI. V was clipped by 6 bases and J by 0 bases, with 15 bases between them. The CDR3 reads CASRNGQSNSYEQYF. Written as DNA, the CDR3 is TGTGCCAGCAGAAACGGACAGTCAAACTCCTACGAGCAGTACTTC.

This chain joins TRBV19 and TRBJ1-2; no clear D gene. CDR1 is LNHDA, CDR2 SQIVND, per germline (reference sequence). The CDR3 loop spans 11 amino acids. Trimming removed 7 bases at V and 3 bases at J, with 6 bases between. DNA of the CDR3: TGTGCCAGTAACGCGGACTATGGCTACACCTTC. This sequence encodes CASNADYGYTF.

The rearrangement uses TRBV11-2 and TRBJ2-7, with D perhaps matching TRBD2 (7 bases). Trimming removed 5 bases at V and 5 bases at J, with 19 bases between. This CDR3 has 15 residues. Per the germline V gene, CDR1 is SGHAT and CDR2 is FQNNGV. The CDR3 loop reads CASSPSGDTLDEQYF. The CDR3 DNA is TGTGCCAGCAGCCCCAGCGGGGACACTTTGGACGAGCAGTACTTC.

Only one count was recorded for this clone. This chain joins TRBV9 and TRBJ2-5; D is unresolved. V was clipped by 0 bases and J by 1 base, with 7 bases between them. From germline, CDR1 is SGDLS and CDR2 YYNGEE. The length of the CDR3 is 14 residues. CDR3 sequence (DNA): TGTGCCAGCAGCGTAGGATCTACCCAAGAGACCCAGTACTTC. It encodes CASSVGSTQETQYF.

As DNA, the CDR3 is TGTGCCAGCAGCCCAAGGACAGGTTTGGCCGAGCAGTACTTC. It encodes CASSPRTGLAEQYF. The chain employs TRBV5-4 and TRBJ2-7, with 7 bases identical to TRBD1. The ends lost 4 bases at V and 6 bases at J; junction bases unmatched: 10. Germline loops: CDR1 SGHNT, CDR2 YYREEE (reference sequence). The CDR3 contains 14 residues.

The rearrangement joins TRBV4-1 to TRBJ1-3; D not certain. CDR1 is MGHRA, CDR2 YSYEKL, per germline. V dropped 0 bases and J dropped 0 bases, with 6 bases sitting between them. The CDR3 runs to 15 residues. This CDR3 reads CASSQELRSGNTIYF. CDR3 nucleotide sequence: TGCGCCAGCAGCCAAGAACTGCGCTCTGGAAACACCATATATTTT.

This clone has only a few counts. In DNA form, the CDR3 reads TGTGCCAGCAGCTCCAGGTTCGAGCAGTACTTC. It is translated as CASSSRFEQYF. The chain links TRBV28 to TRBJ2-7; D remains unclear. Germline CDR1 is MDHEN and CDR2 is SYDVKM. V was shortened by 6 bases and J by 6 bases, with 9 bases between the two germline ends. This CDR3 contains 11 residues.

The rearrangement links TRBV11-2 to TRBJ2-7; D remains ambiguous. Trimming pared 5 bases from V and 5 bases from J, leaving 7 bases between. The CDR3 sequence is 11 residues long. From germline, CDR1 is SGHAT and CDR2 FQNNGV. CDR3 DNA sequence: TGTGCCAGCAGCCTACTTAACGAGCAGTACTTC. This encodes CASSLLNEQYF.

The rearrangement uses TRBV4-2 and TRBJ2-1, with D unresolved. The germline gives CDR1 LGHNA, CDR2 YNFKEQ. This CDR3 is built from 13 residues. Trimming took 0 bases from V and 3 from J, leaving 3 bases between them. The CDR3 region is CASSQDLYNEQFF. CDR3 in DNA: TGTGCCAGCAGCCAAGATCTCTACAATGAGCAGTTCTTC.

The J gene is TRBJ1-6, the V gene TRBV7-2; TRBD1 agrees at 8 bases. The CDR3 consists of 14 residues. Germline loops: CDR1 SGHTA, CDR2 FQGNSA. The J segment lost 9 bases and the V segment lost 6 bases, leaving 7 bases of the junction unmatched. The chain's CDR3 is CASRKQGEGSPLHF. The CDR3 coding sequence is TGTGCCAGCAGAAAACAGGGGGAGGGTTCACCCCTCCACTTT.

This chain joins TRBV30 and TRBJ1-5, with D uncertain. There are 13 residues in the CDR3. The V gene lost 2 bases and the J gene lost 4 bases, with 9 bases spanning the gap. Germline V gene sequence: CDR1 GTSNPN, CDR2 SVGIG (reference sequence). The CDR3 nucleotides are TGTGCCTGGAGTACCACGGGTAATCAGCCCCAGCATTTT. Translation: CAWSTTGNQPQHF.

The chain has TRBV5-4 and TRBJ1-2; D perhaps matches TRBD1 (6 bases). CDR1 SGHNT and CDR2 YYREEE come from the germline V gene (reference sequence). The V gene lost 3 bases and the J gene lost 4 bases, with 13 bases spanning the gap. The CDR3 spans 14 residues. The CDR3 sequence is CASSWDTSIYGYTF. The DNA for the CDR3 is TGTGCCAGCAGCTGGGACACTTCCATCTATGGCTACACCTTC.

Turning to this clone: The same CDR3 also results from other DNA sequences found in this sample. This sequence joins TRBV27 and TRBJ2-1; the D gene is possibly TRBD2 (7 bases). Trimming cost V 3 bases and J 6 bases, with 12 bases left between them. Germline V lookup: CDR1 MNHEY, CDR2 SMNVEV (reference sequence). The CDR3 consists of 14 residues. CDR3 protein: CASSFAGARNEQFF. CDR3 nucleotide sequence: TGTGCCAGCAGTTTCGCGGGGGCGCGCAATGAGCAGTTCTTC.

CDR3: CASSLALGTRSTGELFF. CDR3 bases: TGTGCCAGCAGCTTGGCCCTAGGGACTAGATCCACCGGGGAGCTGTTTTTT. The gene calls are TRBV5-8 and TRBJ2-2, with 8 bases lining up with TRBD2. Germline values: CDR1 SGHTS, CDR2 YDEGEE. CDR3 length: 17 amino acids. The J segment lost 4 bases and the V segment lost 0 bases, leaving 8 bases of the junction unmatched.

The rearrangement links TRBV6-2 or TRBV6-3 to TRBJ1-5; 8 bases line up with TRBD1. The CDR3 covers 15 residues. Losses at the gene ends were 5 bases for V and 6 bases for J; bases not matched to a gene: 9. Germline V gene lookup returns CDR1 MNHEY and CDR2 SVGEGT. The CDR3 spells CASSPGQGVFQPQHF. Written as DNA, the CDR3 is TGTGCCAGCAGTCCCGGACAGGGAGTTTTTCAGCCCCAGCATTTT.